The T cell receptor beta chain described here comes from a study of blood T cell repertoires in COVID-19. About the study: T cells, B-cell-depleted T cells, or PBMCs provided the cDNA or gDNA that served as material.

Measured with immunoSEQ multiplex PCR; TCRdb has only the in-frame clones, and not every one. The top ten hold 5.1% of the sample, which has 200,000 or so clones, roughly 76% seen once. This clonotype originated in a human donor in a cohort sampled during active COVID-19. The sequenced sample was peripheral blood.

The CDR3 spells CSVARGTQETQYF. The CDR3 nucleotides read TGCAGCGTTGCCAGGGGGACGCAAGAGACCCAGTACTTC. This chain uses TRBV29-1 with TRBJ2-5; 7 bases match TRBD1. V dropped 4 bases and J dropped 2; count of bases not matched to a gene: 4. Germline assignment: CDR1 SQVTM and CDR2 ANQGSEA. This CDR3 has 13 amino acids.